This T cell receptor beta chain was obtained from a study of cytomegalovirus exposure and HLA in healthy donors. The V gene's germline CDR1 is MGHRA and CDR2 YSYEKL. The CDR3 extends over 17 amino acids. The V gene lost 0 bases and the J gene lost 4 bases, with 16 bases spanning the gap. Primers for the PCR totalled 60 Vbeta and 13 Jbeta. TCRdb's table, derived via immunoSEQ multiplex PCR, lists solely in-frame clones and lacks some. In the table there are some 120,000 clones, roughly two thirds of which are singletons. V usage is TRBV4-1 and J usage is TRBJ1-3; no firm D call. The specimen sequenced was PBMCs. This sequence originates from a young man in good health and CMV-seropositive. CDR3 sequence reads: CASSQDLIQPWGNTIYF. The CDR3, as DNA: TGCGCCAGCAGCCAAGATCTGATACAACCCTGGGGAAACACCATATATTTT.